The T cell receptor beta chain described here comes from a study of cytomegalovirus exposure and HLA in healthy donors. About the research overall: Unique TCRs from HLA-typed donors, 70 million to 100 million of them, were held in an early data release. Whole-study findings and limits: A missense DCLRE1C variant was associated with V- and J-gene trimming of TCR beta chains in a later analysis, and an independent cohort replicated the association. Earlier findings revealed that most TCR beta V segments proved productive either about 87% or about 30% of the time. Clonal expansion was found to be greater in HLA-associated TCR beta chains than in equally common others in a later analysis.

Worth noting for this clone: Its antigen is undetermined.

With 60 Vbeta and 13 Jbeta primers, the PCR was carried out. Assay: immunoSEQ multiplex PCR; the TCRdb copy retains only in-frame clones and omits some. The sample holds some 220,000 clones, approximately 82% seen once. Germline loops: CDR1 SGHNT, CDR2 YENEEA. The CDR3 covers 12 residues. The V end was cut by 4 bases, the J end by 6 bases, with 7 bases between. The TCR was taken from a woman in her thirties or forties in good health and CMV-seronegative. What was sequenced was PBMCs. V and J are TRBV11-3 and TRBJ2-1; no clear D. The CDR3 here is CASSSPSNEQFF. DNA of the CDR3: TGTGCCAGCAGCTCCCCATCCAATGAGCAGTTCTTC.